This T cell receptor beta chain stems from a study of blood T cell repertoires in COVID-19. Study-wide background: Spain, Italy and the United States supplied samples that represented acute and convalescent COVID-19. T cells, B-cell-depleted T cells, or PBMCs supplied cDNA or gDNA.

As processed by the authors: Nucleated cell counts were estimated from reference gene primer amplification. Profiled with immunoSEQ multiplex PCR; TCRdb holds only in-frame clones, not every one. The V and J calls and clone size are taken from that table; D and trimming were inferred from the DNA. The sample records some 180,000 clones, 65% to 85% being singletons. This CDR3 region has 15 residues. V gave up 5 bases and J gave up 2 bases; unmatched junction bases: 4. Germline V CDR1 and CDR2: SGDLS, YYNGEE. This rearrangement joins TRBV9 to TRBJ2-6; the match to TRBD1 covers 7 bases. The sample consisted of peripheral blood. This sequence originates from a man aged 65 to 85 with active or convalescent COVID-19. The CDR3 nucleotides read TGTGCCAGCAGTCACAGGGGAGCTGGGGCCAACGTCCTGACTTTC. It specifies CASSHRGAGANVLTF.